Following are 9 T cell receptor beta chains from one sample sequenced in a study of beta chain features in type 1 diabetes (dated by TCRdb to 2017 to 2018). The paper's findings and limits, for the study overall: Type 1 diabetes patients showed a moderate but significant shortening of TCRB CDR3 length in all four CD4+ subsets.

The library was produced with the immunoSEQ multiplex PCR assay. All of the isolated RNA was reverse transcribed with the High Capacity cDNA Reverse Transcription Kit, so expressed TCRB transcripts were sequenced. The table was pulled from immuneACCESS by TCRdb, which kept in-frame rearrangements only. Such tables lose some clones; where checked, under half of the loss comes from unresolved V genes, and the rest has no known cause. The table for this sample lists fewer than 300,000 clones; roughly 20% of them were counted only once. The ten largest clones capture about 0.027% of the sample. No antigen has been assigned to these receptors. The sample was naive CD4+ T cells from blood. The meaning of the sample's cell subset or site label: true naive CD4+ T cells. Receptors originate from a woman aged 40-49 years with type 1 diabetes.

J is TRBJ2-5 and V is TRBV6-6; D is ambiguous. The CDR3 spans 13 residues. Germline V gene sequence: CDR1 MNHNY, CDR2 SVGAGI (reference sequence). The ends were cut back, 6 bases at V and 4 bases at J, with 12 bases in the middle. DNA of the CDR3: TGTGCCAGCAGCCGAGAGGTGCTAGAGACCCAGTACTTC. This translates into CASSREVLETQYF.

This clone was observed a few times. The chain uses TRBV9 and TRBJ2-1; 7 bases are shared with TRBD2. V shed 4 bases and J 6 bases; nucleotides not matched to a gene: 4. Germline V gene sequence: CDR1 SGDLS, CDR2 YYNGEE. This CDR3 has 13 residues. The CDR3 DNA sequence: TGTGCCAGCAGCACGGGACTACTCAATGAGCAGTTCTTC. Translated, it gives CASSTGLLNEQFF.

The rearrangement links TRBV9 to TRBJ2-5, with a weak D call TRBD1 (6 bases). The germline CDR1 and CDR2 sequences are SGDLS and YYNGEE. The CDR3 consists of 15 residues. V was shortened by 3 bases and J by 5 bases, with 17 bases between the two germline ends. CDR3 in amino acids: CASSAGDPGDETQYF. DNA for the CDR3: TGTGCCAGCAGCGCCGGGGACCCAGGGGATGAGACCCAGTACTTC.

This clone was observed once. The CDR3 nucleotides read TGTGCCAGCAGCTGGGCGGAGACCCAGTACTTC. Translating it yields CASSWAETQYF. The chain uses TRBV13 and TRBJ2-5; the D is unclear. The CDR3 has 11 amino acids. The V end lost 4 bases, the J end lost 5 bases, and 5 bases lay between the germline ends. The germline gives CDR1 PRHDT, CDR2 FYEKMQ (reference sequence). The entire variable domain, with the rest obtained from reference TRBV13 and TRBJ2-5, is as follows: AAGVIQSPRHLIKEKRETATLKCYPIPRHDTVYWYQQGPGQDPQFLISFYEKMQSDKGSIPDRFSAQQFSDYHSELNMSSLELGDSALYFCASSWAETQYFGPGTRLLVL.

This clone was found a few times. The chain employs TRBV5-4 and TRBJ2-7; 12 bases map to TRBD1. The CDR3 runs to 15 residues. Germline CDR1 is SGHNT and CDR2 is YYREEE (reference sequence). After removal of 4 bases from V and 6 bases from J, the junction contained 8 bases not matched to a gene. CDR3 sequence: CASSKAGTGGGEQYF. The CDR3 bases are TGTGCCAGCAGCAAAGCCGGGACAGGGGGCGGCGAGCAGTACTTC.

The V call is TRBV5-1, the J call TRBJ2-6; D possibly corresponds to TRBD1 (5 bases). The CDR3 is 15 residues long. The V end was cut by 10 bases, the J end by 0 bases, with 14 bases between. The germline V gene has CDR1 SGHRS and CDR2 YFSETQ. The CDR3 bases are TGCGCCTCCACGACAGTTAGCTCTGGGGCCAACGTCCTGACTTTC. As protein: CASTTVSSGANVLTF.

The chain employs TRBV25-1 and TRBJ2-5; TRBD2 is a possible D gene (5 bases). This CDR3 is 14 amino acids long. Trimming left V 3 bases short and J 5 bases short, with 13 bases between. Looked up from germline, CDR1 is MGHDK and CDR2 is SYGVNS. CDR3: CASSEPSRRETQYF. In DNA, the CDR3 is TGTGCCAGCAGTGAGCCGTCGCGGAGGGAGACCCAGTACTTC.

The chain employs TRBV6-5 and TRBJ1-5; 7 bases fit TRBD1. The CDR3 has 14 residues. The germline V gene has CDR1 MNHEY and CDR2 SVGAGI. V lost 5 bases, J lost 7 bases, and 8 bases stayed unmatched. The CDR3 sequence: CASSPRGSPQPQHF. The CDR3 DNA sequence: TGTGCCAGCAGTCCCAGGGGGAGCCCGCAGCCCCAGCATTTT.

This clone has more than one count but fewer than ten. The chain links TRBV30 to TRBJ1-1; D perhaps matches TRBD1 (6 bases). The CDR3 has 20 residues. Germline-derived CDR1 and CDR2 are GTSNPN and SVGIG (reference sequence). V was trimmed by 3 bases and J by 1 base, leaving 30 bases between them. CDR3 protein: CAWRLGSPRGCITRNTEAFF. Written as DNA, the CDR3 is TGTGCCTGGAGACTCGGTTCTCCCAGGGGATGTATTACCCGGAACACTGAAGCTTTCTTT. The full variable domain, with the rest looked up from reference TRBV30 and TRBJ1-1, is SQTIHQWPATLVQPVGSPLSLECTVEGTSNPNLYWYRQAAGRGLQLLFYSVGIGQISSEVPQNLSASRPQDRQFILSSKKLLLSDSGFYLCAWRLGSPRGCITRNTEAFFGQGTRLTVV.